This T cell receptor beta chain was profiled in a study of cytomegalovirus exposure and HLA in healthy donors. CDR1 and CDR2 from the germline V gene are SGHTS and YDEGEE. The CDR3 runs to 19 residues. With V trimmed by 0 bases and J by 1 base, 10 bases remained unmatched. Points from the study as a whole: Researchers counted around 150 TCR beta chains as cytomegalovirus-associated.

The PCR ran on 60 Vbeta and 13 Jbeta primers. Measured with immunoSEQ multiplex PCR; TCRdb has only the in-frame clones, and not every one. The data show some 130,000 clones, with 70% to 85% seen just once and roughly 2.7% held by the top ten. This clone was detected a few times. Its antigen is undetermined. Sequences were obtained from PBMCs. The gene calls are TRBV5-8 and TRBJ2-5; 12 bases map to TRBD2. The receptor comes from a woman aged 55 to 70 in good health and CMV-seropositive. This CDR3 reads CASSLAKTSGGYSQETQYF. As DNA, the CDR3 is TGTGCCAGCAGCTTGGCCAAGACTAGCGGGGGTTATAGCCAAGAGACCCAGTACTTC.